This T cell receptor (beta chain) appears in the sequencing data of a study of blood T cell repertoires in COVID-19. Study as a whole: Samples taken during acute and convalescent COVID-19 were collected in the United States, Italy and Spain. The cDNA or gDNA used as material had been derived from T cells, B-cell-depleted T cells, or PBMCs.

Before being deemed recovered, Cohort 3 donors had two negative PCRs, clearance, or symptom resolution. V lost 0 bases and J lost 6, with 16 bases in between. The germline gives CDR1 SGHKS, CDR2 YYEKEE (reference sequence). The length of the CDR3 is 16 residues. TCRdb keeps only in-frame clones here, not all; method: immunoSEQ multiplex PCR. In the table there are about 440,000 clones, roughly 87% of which are singletons. The clonotype comes from a man aged 18 to 30 who had recovered from COVID-19. The sample taken for sequencing was PBMCs or T cells enriched from blood (not recorded which). The rearrangement joins TRBV5-5 to TRBJ1-5, with D perhaps matching TRBD1 (5 bases). CDR3 in amino acids: CASSLEPLGLVQPQHF. Written as DNA, the CDR3 is TGTGCCAGCAGCTTGGAGCCGCTGGGGCTGGTTCAGCCCCAGCATTTT.